The 28 T cell receptor beta chains below were found in one sample sequenced in a study of CD8 T cells in ankylosing spondylitis. TCRdb reanalysed the 5' RACE reads using MiXCR and keeps one entry per CDR3 protein. The data hold 200,000 to 300,000 distinct CDR3 sequences, with 8.6% observed a single time. Sequencing used blood, either unsorted or a sorted T cell fraction (not recorded which). These receptors all stem from a male donor with ankylosing spondylitis or in good health (not recorded which).

This clonotype turned up a few times. The chain links TRBV18 to TRBJ2-1; D remains unclear. The V and J ends lost 5 bases and 8 bases respectively, with 10 bases between them. Germline lookup yields CDR1 KGHSH and CDR2 LQKENI. The CDR3 spans 12 residues. This CDR3 reads CASSGSGYEQFF. In DNA form, the CDR3 reads TGTGCCAGCTCAGGTAGTGGCTATGAGCAGTTCTTC.

A few counts support this clonotype. This rearrangement joins TRBV6-1 to TRBJ2-7; TRBD1 matches 11 bases. CDR1 is MNHNS, CDR2 SASEGT, per germline. The CDR3 is 15 amino acids. J lost 4 bases, V lost 0 bases, and 2 bases had no gene match. The CDR3 is CASSEAGTGGYEQYF. The DNA of the CDR3 is TGTGCCAGCAGTGAAGCGGGGACAGGGGGTTACGAGCAGTACTTC.

This clonotype was seen ten or more times. The chain has TRBV3-1 and TRBJ2-2; 7 nucleotides agree with TRBD2. With V trimmed by 0 bases and J by 5 bases, 3 bases remained unmatched. This CDR3 comprises 15 residues. Germline V gene lookup returns CDR1 LGHDT and CDR2 YNNKEL (reference sequence). Here the CDR3 reads CASSQEGRETGELFF. The CDR3 nucleotides are TGTGCCAGCAGCCAAGAGGGGCGGGAGACCGGGGAGCTGTTTTTT.

This clonotype was found a few times. V gene TRBV29-1 combines with J gene TRBJ2-5, with 11 nucleotides matching TRBD2. The CDR3 is 15 amino acids. Per germline, CDR1 SQVTM and CDR2 ANQGSEA. V was clipped by 3 bases and J by 5 bases; unmatched bases: 8. The CDR3, as DNA: TGCAGCGTTGAGGGTAGCGGGAGGGGAAGGGAGACCCAGTACTTC. It codes for CSVEGSGRGRETQYF. The entire variable domain, with the rest obtained from reference TRBV29-1 and TRBJ2-5, is as follows: SAVISQKPSRDICQRGTSLTIQCQVDSQVTMMFWYRQQPGQSLTLIATANQGSEATYESGFVIDKFPISRPNLTFSTLTVSNMSPEDSSIYLCSVEGSGRGRETQYFGPGTRLLVL.

Details on this clonotype: Possible read error: a much larger clone is one base away. V is TRBV20-1 and J is TRBJ1-6; D not certain. CDR1 and CDR2 from the germline V gene are DFQATT and SNEGSKA (reference sequence). This CDR3 contains 11 residues. V was clipped by 3 bases and J by 18 bases, with 15 bases between them. The DNA for the CDR3 is TGCAGTGCTAGTGCGGGGAGGGCGAACCACTTT. As protein: CSASAGRANHF.

Many counts were recorded for this clonotype. The chain carries TRBV15 and TRBJ2-1, with D possibly TRBD1 on 5 matching bases. V dropped 4 bases and J dropped 5 bases, with 9 bases sitting between them. CDR3 length equals 13 residues. Looked up from germline, CDR1 is LNHNV and CDR2 is YYDKDF (reference sequence). The CDR3 DNA is TGTGCCACCAGCACCCAGGGCGACAATGAGCAGTTCTTC. Its protein product is CATSTQGDNEQFF. The variable domain in full, completed from reference TRBV15 and TRBJ2-1, reads DAMVIQNPRYQVTQFGKPVTLSCSQTLNHNVMYWYQQKSSQAPKLLFHYYDKDFNNEADTPDNFQSRRPNTSFCFLDIRSPGLGDTAMYLCATSTQGDNEQFFGPGTRLTVL.

The chain has TRBV29-1 and TRBJ2-7; D might be TRBD2 (6 bases). The CDR3 has 13 residues. The germline CDR1 and CDR2 sequences are SQVTM and ANQGSEA. V lost 5 bases to trimming and J lost 4 bases, with 15 bases between them. The CDR3 DNA reads TGCAGCGTTCAGACACCACGGGAGTACGAGCAGTACTTC. Amino acids: CSVQTPREYEQYF.

At least ten counts were recorded for this clonotype. V and J are TRBV5-1 and TRBJ1-1; 9 nucleotides match TRBD1. Germline V lookup: CDR1 SGHRS, CDR2 YFSETQ. This CDR3 contains 14 residues. The V gene end was trimmed by 4 bases and the J gene end by 2 bases; junction bases not matched to a gene: 3. The CDR3 DNA reads as TGCGCCAGCAGCGGGACAGGGCAAAACACTGAAGCTTTCTTT. It translates to CASSGTGQNTEAFF.

This clonotype was seen only a few times. The chain combines TRBV5-1 with TRBJ2-5, with D possibly matching TRBD1 (5 bases). CDR1 is SGHRS and CDR2 is YFSETQ in the germline V gene. Trimming cost V 4 bases and J 7 bases, with 17 bases left between them. The CDR3 is 14 residues long. In DNA form, the CDR3 reads TGCGCCAGCAGCCCAGGACAAGCTGAAGGGACCCAGTACTTC. Its translation: CASSPGQAEGTQYF.

The V call is TRBV2, the J call TRBJ2-3, with D tentatively TRBD1 or TRBD2 (5 bases each). Trimming cost V 7 bases and J 8 bases, with 10 bases left between them. The CDR3 has 11 amino acids. Looked up from germline, CDR1 is SNHLY and CDR2 is FYNNEI. The CDR3 nucleotides read TGTGCCAGCAACCCTGGGGGTACGCAGTATTTT. Its protein product is CASNPGGTQYF.

This clonotype was counted many times. The chain links TRBV27 to TRBJ2-7; D uncertain. V was pared by 6 bases and J by 2 bases, with 11 bases between. CDR1 and CDR2 from the germline V gene are MNHEY and SMNVEV (reference sequence). The CDR3 extends over 13 amino acids. CDR3 region: CASRPDGPYEQYF. In DNA form, the CDR3 reads TGTGCCAGCAGACCGGACGGACCCTACGAGCAGTACTTC.

This clonotype was observed at least ten times. The rearrangement links TRBV15 to TRBJ2-4, with D possibly matching TRBD2 (5 bases). The CDR3 is made up of 15 amino acids. Germline lookup yields CDR1 LNHNV and CDR2 YYDKDF (reference sequence). The germline V and J ends were trimmed by 0 bases and 7 bases, with 13 bases remaining between them. DNA of the CDR3: TGTGCCACCAGCAGAGAGCCCCAGCGAGGGAACATTCAGTACTTC. As protein: CATSREPQRGNIQYF.

This clonotype occurred a few times. The chain couples TRBV5-6 to TRBJ2-3; D unresolved. Trimming removed 6 bases at V and 0 bases at J, with 11 bases between. The CDR3 is 14 residues long. Germline values: CDR1 SGHDT, CDR2 YYEEEE. CDR3 amino acids: CASNQFVSTDTQYF. CDR3 DNA: TGTGCCAGCAACCAATTCGTTAGCACAGATACGCAGTATTTT. Based on the CDR3 plus reference TRBV5-6 and TRBJ2-3, the full variable domain is DAGVTQSPTHLIKTRGQQVTLRCSPKSGHDTVSWYQQALGQGPQFIFQYYEEEERQRGNFPDRFSGHQFPNYSSELNVNALLLGDSALYLCASNQFVSTDTQYFGPGTRLTVL.

On this clonotype: A much larger clonotype is one base distant, so this may be a read error. Without the conserved terminal phenylalanine or tryptophan, this CDR3 likely stems from a read error. This chain connects TRBV29-1 to TRBJ2-7; TRBD2 might be the D (6 bases). CDR3 length: 12 amino acids. Trimming shortened V by 7 bases and J by 2 bases, and 12 bases separated the two germline ends. The germline gives CDR1 SQVTM, CDR2 ANQGSEA. The CDR3 DNA reads TGCAGCGGAGGAGGGTCTACCTACGAGCAGTACTCC. Translated: CSGGGSTYEQYS.

This clonotype was recorded a few times. V usage is TRBV6-2 or TRBV6-3 and J usage is TRBJ1-1; D is undetermined. Germline V gene data show CDR1 as MNHEY and CDR2 as SVGEGT. The CDR3 sequence is 13 residues long. Trimming pared 2 bases from V and 1 base from J, leaving 5 bases between. As DNA, the CDR3 is TGTGCCAGCAGTTACACCGAGAACACTGAAGCTTTCTTT. Translated, it gives CASSYTENTEAFF.

The table lists this clonotype with a few counts. V gene TRBV20-1 combines with J gene TRBJ2-7; TRBD2 agrees at 8 bases. The germline V gene encodes CDR1 DFQATT and CDR2 SNEGSKA (reference sequence). Germline trimming cut 3 bases from V and 5 bases from J; bases unmatched to any gene: 12. The CDR3 totals 15 residues. The CDR3 loop is CSASQATGGTHEQYF. CDR3 DNA: TGCAGTGCTAGTCAAGCGACGGGGGGGACACACGAGCAGTACTTC.

Many counts were recorded for this clonotype. The chain couples TRBV12-3 or TRBV12-4 to TRBJ1-1; D unresolved. The CDR3 is 15 residues long. The V and J ends lost 3 bases and 1 base respectively, with 12 bases between them. The CDR3 is CASSFDRHTNTEAFF. The CDR3 DNA is TGTGCCAGCAGTTTCGATCGGCATACGAACACTGAAGCTTTCTTT.

This chain links TRBV7-9 with TRBJ2-7; perhaps D is TRBD1 or TRBD2 (5 bases each). Trimming removed 3 bases at V and 6 bases at J, with 18 bases between. Germline CDR1 is SEHNR and CDR2 is FQNEAQ (reference sequence). The CDR3 spans 15 residues. Here the CDR3 DNA reads TGTGCCAGCAGCTTCACCCGGGACCGACACCCCGAGCAGTACTTC. This codes for CASSFTRDRHPEQYF. Full variable domain (missing parts from reference TRBV7-9 and TRBJ2-7): DTGVSQNPRHKITKRGQNVTFRCDPISEHNRLYWYRQTLGQGPEFLTYFQNEAQLEKSRLLSDRFSAERPKGSFSTLEIQRTEQGDSAMYLCASSFTRDRHPEQYFGPGTRLTVT.

This clonotype was seen at least ten times. The chain combines TRBV7-9 with TRBJ1-4; no clear D. V gave up 5 bases and J gave up 6 bases, with 4 bases separating them. Germline loops: CDR1 SEHNR, CDR2 FQNEAQ (reference sequence). This CDR3 contains 11 residues. Here the CDR3 DNA reads TGTGCCAGCAGCCCTGATGAAAAACTGTTTTTT. It yields the protein CASSPDEKLFF.

This clonotype was observed a handful of times. The chain uses TRBV5-1 and TRBJ2-3, with 11 bases fitting TRBD2. V shed 7 bases and J 2 bases; nucleotides not matched to a gene: 12. The CDR3 is 17 residues long. Germline V gene sequence: CDR1 SGHRS, CDR2 YFSETQ. The CDR3 sequence is CASGIGLAGYNTDTQYF. The DNA for the CDR3 is TGCGCCAGCGGGATAGGACTAGCGGGCTACAACACAGATACGCAGTATTTT.

This clonotype was detected many times. The chain employs TRBV10-3 and TRBJ1-4; D is possibly TRBD1 (5 bases). The V gene lost 2 bases and the J gene lost 4 bases, with 8 bases spanning the gap. The germline gives CDR1 ENHRY, CDR2 SYGVKD. This CDR3 has 14 residues. CDR3 sequence (DNA): TGTGCCATCAGTGAGCAAGGGGTTAATGAAAAACTGTTTTTT. This codes for CAISEQGVNEKLFF.

The chain employs TRBV19 and TRBJ2-1, with 14 bases lining up with TRBD2. This CDR3 comprises 19 residues. With 4 bases clipped from V and 2 bases from J, the junction kept 10 bases outside the gene matches. Germline assignment: CDR1 LNHDA and CDR2 SQIVND (reference sequence). CDR3: CASSTEGLAGVSPYNEQFF. CDR3 in DNA: TGTGCCAGTAGTACTGAGGGACTAGCGGGGGTCTCCCCCTACAATGAGCAGTTCTTC.

This clonotype has a count of ten or more. This sequence joins TRBV20-1 and TRBJ2-1, with 10 positions matching TRBD2. The germline V gene has CDR1 DFQATT and CDR2 SNEGSKA (reference sequence). The CDR3 contains 17 residues. V shed 3 bases and J 2 bases; nucleotides not matched to a gene: 10. Here the CDR3 reads CSARDFRTSGTYNEQFF. The CDR3 nucleotides are TGCAGTGCTAGGGACTTTCGGACTAGCGGAACCTACAATGAGCAGTTCTTC.

This clonotype was observed at least ten times. The chain is built from TRBV4-1 and TRBJ1-2; unclear D gene. The ends were cut back, 0 bases at V and 4 bases at J, with 3 bases in the middle. The length of the CDR3 is 12 residues. Germline CDR1 reads MGHRA; CDR2 reads YSYEKL. Here the CDR3 DNA reads TGCGCCAGCAGCCAAGAGGCCTATGGCTACACCTTC. Translated, it gives CASSQEAYGYTF.

This clonotype has ten or more counts. The rearrangement links TRBV20-1 to TRBJ2-3, with TRBD1 matching 8 bases. The germline V gene has CDR1 DFQATT and CDR2 SNEGSKA (reference sequence). This CDR3 has 13 amino acids. V trimming: 4 bases; J trimming: 1 base; junction bases outside the gene matches: 1. CDR3 amino acids: CSATDRGTDTQYF. CDR3 DNA sequence: TGCAGTGCTACGGACAGGGGCACAGATACGCAGTATTTT.

This clonotype appeared many times. J is TRBJ2-7 and V is TRBV4-3; 8 bases are a match to TRBD2. Germline V gives CDR1 LGHNA, CDR2 YSLEER. After removal of 0 bases from V and 6 bases from J, the junction contained 7 bases not matched to a gene. CDR3 length: 15 amino acids. The CDR3 spells CASSQDPGRAFEQYF. In nucleotides, the CDR3 is TGCGCCAGCAGCCAAGATCCCGGGAGGGCTTTCGAGCAGTACTTC.

This clonotype was seen repeatedly, ten times or more. The CDR3 sequence is CASSLRGDTHTGELFF. CDR3 DNA sequence: TGTGCCAGCAGTTTAAGAGGGGACACCCACACCGGGGAGCTGTTTTTT. The chain joins TRBV27 to TRBJ2-2; D is possibly TRBD1 (6 bases). Trimming pared 2 bases from V and 3 bases from J, leaving 13 bases between. The CDR3 consists of 16 residues. CDR1 is MNHEY and CDR2 is SMNVEV in the germline V gene (reference sequence).

The table lists this clonotype with a few counts. This chain joins TRBV20-1 and TRBJ1-2, with D uncertain. The CDR3 has 12 amino acids. Per germline, CDR1 DFQATT and CDR2 SNEGSKA (reference sequence). V was trimmed by 5 bases and J by 4 bases, leaving 11 bases between them. The CDR3 DNA is TGCAGTGCTCTCAAGACTCTCTATGGCTACACCTTC. Amino acid sequence: CSALKTLYGYTF.